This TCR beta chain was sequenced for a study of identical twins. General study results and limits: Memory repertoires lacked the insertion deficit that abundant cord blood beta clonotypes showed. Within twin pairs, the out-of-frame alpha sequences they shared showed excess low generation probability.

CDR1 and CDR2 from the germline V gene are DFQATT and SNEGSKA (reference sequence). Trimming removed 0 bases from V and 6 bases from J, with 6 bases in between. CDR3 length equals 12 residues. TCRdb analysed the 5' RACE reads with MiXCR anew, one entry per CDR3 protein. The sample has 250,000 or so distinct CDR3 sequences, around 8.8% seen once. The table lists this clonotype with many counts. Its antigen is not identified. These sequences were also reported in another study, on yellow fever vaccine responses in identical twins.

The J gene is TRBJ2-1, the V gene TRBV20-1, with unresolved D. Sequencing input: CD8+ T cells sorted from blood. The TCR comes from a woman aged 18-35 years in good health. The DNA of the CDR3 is TGCAGTGCTAGAGATTGGCGCAATGAGCAGTTCTTC. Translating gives CSARDWRNEQFF.